The 15 T cell receptor beta chains below all came from one sample that was sequenced in a study of CD8 T cells in Susac syndrome. After extraction with the RNeasy kit, roughly 0.5 to 1 ug of the RNA was reverse transcribed using random hexamers. MiXCR was run by TCRdb on the immunoSEQ multiplex PCR reads, yielding one entry per CDR3 protein. The sample holds 160,000 or so distinct CDR3 sequences, around 95% seen once. Sequencing was done on a sample of CD8+ T cells from PBMCs. These receptors were collected from a human donor with multiple sclerosis.

The chain has TRBV20-1 and TRBJ1-5, with a possible D match to TRBD1 (5 bases). Deletions cut 7 bases from V and 5 bases from J, with 12 bases between. CDR3 length: 12 residues. The germline V gene has CDR1 DFQATT and CDR2 SNEGSKA (reference sequence). CDR3 sequence (DNA): TGCAGTGTCGGGGGTGGCGATCAGCCCCAGCATTTT. It specifies CSVGGGDQPQHF.

The genes are TRBV4-1 and TRBJ2-6; perhaps TRBD2 as D (5 bases). V lost 3 bases and J 4 bases, leaving 13 bases between the germline ends. Germline assignment: CDR1 MGHRA and CDR2 YSYEKL. This CDR3 contains 16 residues. In DNA, the CDR3 is TGCGCCAGCAGCCATGCGGGCGCCAGAGGGGCCAACGTCCTGACTTTC. Translating it yields CASSHAGARGANVLTF.

This chain uses TRBV7-9 with TRBJ2-7; D possibly corresponds to TRBD2 (6 bases). CDR3 length: 12 amino acids. Germline CDR1 reads SEHNR; CDR2 reads FQNEAQ (reference sequence). V was cut by 3 bases and J by 5 bases, with 8 bases left in between. The CDR3: CASSFTGDEQYF. CDR3 coding DNA: TGTGCCAGCAGCTTTACGGGGGACGAGCAGTACTTC.

This chain joins TRBV6-1 and TRBJ1-2; no firm D call. Between the trimmed V and J ends, which lost 2 bases and 8 bases, there was a span of 12 bases. Per germline, CDR1 MNHNS and CDR2 SASEGT. The CDR3 spans 13 residues. The DNA of the CDR3 is TGTGCCAGCAGTGAAATAGGGTGGAGCGGCTACACCTTC. It codes for CASSEIGWSGYTF.

The count of this clonotype is one. This chain joins TRBV5-1 and TRBJ2-7, with 10 bases that match TRBD1. V lost 6 bases and J lost 4; bases outside the gene matches: 10. The CDR3 has 15 amino acids. Germline lookup yields CDR1 SGHRS and CDR2 YFSETQ. The CDR3: CASTLAGTGDYEQYF. The DNA of the CDR3 is TGCGCCAGCACCCTCGCCGGGACAGGGGATTACGAGCAGTACTTC.

The chain recombines TRBV7-2 with TRBJ1-2, with unresolved D. The germline V and J ends were trimmed by 2 bases and 8 bases, with 12 bases remaining between them. The CDR3 is 13 residues long. Germline assignment: CDR1 SGHTA and CDR2 FQGNSA. In DNA form, the CDR3 reads TGTGCCAGCAGCTTACGTTCCGGATCCGGCTACACCTTC. Protein product: CASSLRSGSGYTF.

The J gene is TRBJ2-5, the V gene TRBV9; D possibly matches TRBD1 or TRBD2 (5 bases each). Germline CDR1 reads SGDLS; CDR2 reads YYNGEE. The CDR3 covers 15 residues. V shed 1 base and J shed 1 base, with 11 bases lying between them. The chain's CDR3 is CASSVNPRGQETQYF. Written as DNA, the CDR3 is TGTGCCAGCAGCGTAAACCCGAGGGGCCAAGAGACCCAGTACTTC.

The chain carries TRBV6-5 and TRBJ1-2, with TRBD1 matching over 8 bases. The length of the CDR3 is 14 residues. V shed 6 bases and J 7 bases; nucleotides not matched to a gene: 10. The germline V gene encodes CDR1 MNHEY and CDR2 SVGAGI. In DNA form, the CDR3 reads TGTGCCAGCAGGCATGGACAGGGCTCATCTGGCTACACCTTC. Translation gives CASRHGQGSSGYTF.

This sequence joins TRBV7-9 and TRBJ1-1, with D possibly being TRBD1 (6 bases). CDR3 length: 11 residues. Germline loops: CDR1 SEHNR, CDR2 FQNEAQ (reference sequence). Between the trimmed V and J ends, which lost 5 bases and 7 bases, there was a span of 8 bases. This CDR3 reads CASSRTVEAFF. The DNA for the CDR3 is TGTGCCAGCAGCAGGACAGTTGAAGCTTTCTTT.

There are a few counts of this clonotype. The genes are TRBV30 and TRBJ2-1; 8 positions agree with TRBD2. V shed 4 bases and J 3 bases; nucleotides not matched to a gene: 5. Per germline, CDR1 GTSNPN and CDR2 SVGIG (reference sequence). The CDR3 is 14 amino acids. The chain's CDR3 is CAWNSGSIYNEQFF. The CDR3 nucleotides read TGTGCCTGGAACAGCGGGAGCATCTACAATGAGCAGTTCTTC. The full variable domain, in which reference TRBV30 and TRBJ2-1 provide the parts outside the CDR3, is SQTIHQWPATLVQPVGSPLSLECTVEGTSNPNLYWYRQAAGRGLQLLFYSVGIGQISSEVPQNLSASRPQDRQFILSSKKLLLSDSGFYLCAWNSGSIYNEQFFGPGTRLTVL.

This chain links TRBV24-1 with TRBJ2-1, with 9 bases aligning to TRBD1. The ends lost 7 bases at V and 2 bases at J; junction bases unmatched: 11. CDR1 is KGHDR, CDR2 SFDVKD, per germline. The CDR3 sequence is 17 residues long. In DNA, the CDR3 is TGTGCCACCAGATCATCGGTTTGGGACAGGGCCTACAATGAGCAGTTCTTC. Translating it yields CATRSSVWDRAYNEQFF.

The chain joins TRBV28 to TRBJ1-5; D gene unclear. Trimming took 1 base from V and 2 from J, leaving 9 bases between them. The germline gives CDR1 MDHEN, CDR2 SYDVKM. This CDR3 is built from 15 residues. For the CDR3, the DNA is TGTGCCAGCAGTTTATTCGAGAGGGGCAATCAGCCCCAGCATTTT. Translating gives CASSLFERGNQPQHF.

V gene TRBV3-1 combines with J gene TRBJ1-5, with D unresolved. The V gene lost 2 bases and the J gene lost 7 bases, with 15 bases spanning the gap. Germline CDR1 reads LGHDT; CDR2 reads YNNKEL (reference sequence). The CDR3 extends over 15 amino acids. The CDR3 region is CASSQRTLAEQPQHF. CDR3 bases: TGTGCCAGCAGCCAACGAACCCTGGCGGAGCAGCCCCAGCATTTT.

The chain employs TRBV25-1 and TRBJ1-2, with 7 bases lining up with TRBD1. CDR3 size: 15 residues. Per germline, CDR1 MGHDK and CDR2 SYGVNS. Trimming cost V 2 bases and J 2 bases; bases outside gene matches: 5. This CDR3 reads CASSERRGQNYGYTF. CDR3 DNA sequence: TGTGCCAGCAGTGAAAGGAGGGGGCAGAACTATGGCTACACCTTC.

The rearrangement links TRBV9 to TRBJ2-3; D is possibly TRBD1 (5 bases). V shed 0 bases and J shed 0 bases, with 14 bases lying between them. Germline-derived CDR1 and CDR2 are SGDLS and YYNGEE. The CDR3 covers 17 residues. The CDR3 DNA reads TGTGCCAGCAGCGTAGGTGGGGCCGCGACTAGCACAGATACGCAGTATTTT. It codes for CASSVGGAATSTDTQYF. The whole variable domain, filled in from reference TRBV9 and TRBJ2-3, reads DSGVTQTPKHLITATGQRVTLRCSPRSGDLSVYWYQQSLDQGLQFLIQYYNGEERAKGNILERFSAQQFPDLHSELNLSSLELGDSALYFCASSVGGAATSTDTQYFGPGTRLTVL.